Given below is one TCR beta chain in context. The CDR3 spans 15 residues. CDR1 is KGHSH, CDR2 LQKENI, per germline. Germline trimming cut 4 bases from V and 2 bases from J; bases unmatched to any gene: 4. Method: immunoSEQ multiplex PCR; TCRdb's copy keeps in-frame clones and lacks some. Among about 180,000 clones, approximately 83% were seen once, and the ten largest hold approximately 11%. The data stem from a study of blood T cell repertoires in COVID-19. The sequence was obtained from a human donor with active or convalescent COVID-19. The donor label of this sample is uncertain. The genes are TRBV18 and TRBJ1-5, with 8 bases fitting TRBD1. The sample consisted of peripheral blood. CDR3 amino acids: CASSLETGGNQPQHF. The CDR3, as DNA: TGTGCCAGCTCACTAGAGACAGGGGGCAATCAGCCCCAGCATTTT.